This is a list of T cell receptor beta chains from one sample in a study of chemoradiotherapy in HPV16-positive cancers. The data were produced by immunoSEQ multiplex PCR, yet TCRdb's version contains in-frame clones alone and is incomplete. The sample lists roughly 6,900 clones, roughly 73% occurring once. Sampling was done from a patient who underwent chemoradiotherapy. Receptors were obtained from a human donor with HPV-associated anogenital cancer. CDR3s include the opening cysteine and the closing phenylalanine or tryptophan. The D gene is left open where the match is weak. Expanded clones get a size class; other rows say once, few or many, or leave the size out.

abundance: .; j_gene: TRBJ1-5; d_gene: .; v_gene: TRBV5-1; CDR3nt: TGCGCCAGCAGCCCCGACAGCCCCAATCAGCCCCAGCATTTT; CDR3aa: CASSPDSPNQPQHF
abundance: few; j_gene: TRBJ1-6; d_gene: TRBD1; v_gene: TRBV6-1; CDR3nt: TGTGCCAGCAGCCGGACAGGTGGGAACTCACCCCTCCACTTT; CDR3aa: CASSRTGGNSPLHF
abundance: .; j_gene: TRBJ2-7; d_gene: .; v_gene: TRBV28; CDR3nt: TGTGCCAGCAGTTTATATGAGCGGCGGGGCTACGAGCAGTACTTC; CDR3aa: CASSLYERRGYEQYF
abundance: .; j_gene: TRBJ2-3; d_gene: TRBD2; v_gene: TRBV7-2; CDR3nt: TGTGCCAGCAGCTTACGGCGGGGGGGCGTTACGCAGTATTTT; CDR3aa: CASSLRRGGVTQYF
abundance: .; j_gene: TRBJ2-7; d_gene: .; v_gene: TRBV6-6; CDR3nt: TGTGCCAGCGGTGGGTACGAGCAGTACTTC; CDR3aa: CASGGYEQYF
abundance: .; j_gene: TRBJ1-5; d_gene: TRBD1; v_gene: TRBV2; CDR3nt: TGTGCCAGCAGGGGACAGCTTAATAGCAATCAGCCCCAGCATTTT; CDR3aa: CASRGQLNSNQPQHF
abundance: .; j_gene: TRBJ2-6; d_gene: .; v_gene: TRBV19; CDR3nt: TGTGCCAGTAGTCCTCGGACGGGTGGGAAATCTGGGGCCAACGTCCTGACTTTC; CDR3aa: CASSPRTGGKSGANVLTF
abundance: .; j_gene: TRBJ2-7; d_gene: .; v_gene: TRBV6-1; CDR3nt: TGTGCCAGCAGTGAGGGGGGCAGCTACGAGCAGTACTTC; CDR3aa: CASSEGGSYEQYF
abundance: few; j_gene: TRBJ1-2; d_gene: .; v_gene: TRBV27; CDR3nt: TGTGCCAGTAAATTCACAGCGGCGGATGGCTACACCTTC; CDR3aa: CASKFTAADGYTF
abundance: .; j_gene: TRBJ1-2; d_gene: TRBD1; v_gene: TRBV9; CDR3nt: TGTGCCAGCAGCGTGGGCACAGGGGCCGACTATGGCTACACCTTC; CDR3aa: CASSVGTGADYGYTF
abundance: .; j_gene: TRBJ2-1; d_gene: TRBD2; v_gene: TRBV18; CDR3nt: TGTGCCAGCTCACCGGGGGGGTTCATCGGAAATGAGCAGTTCTTC; CDR3aa: CASSPGGFIGNEQFF
abundance: once; j_gene: TRBJ2-3; d_gene: .; v_gene: TRBV25-1; CDR3nt: TGTGCCAGCAGTCCCTCGTCAGGGGATACGCAGTATTTT; CDR3aa: CASSPSSGDTQYF
abundance: .; j_gene: TRBJ1-1; d_gene: TRBD1; v_gene: TRBV19; CDR3nt: TGTGCCAGTAGTATCCTAGGACAGGGGACGAGGAACACTGAAGCTTTCTTT; CDR3aa: CASSILGQGTRNTEAFF
abundance: .; j_gene: TRBJ2-5; d_gene: .; v_gene: TRBV9; CDR3nt: TGTGCCAGCAGCGTCCAAAGTAGCTGGGAGACCCAGTACTTC; CDR3aa: CASSVQSSWETQYF
abundance: .; j_gene: TRBJ2-7; d_gene: TRBD1; v_gene: TRBV2; CDR3nt: TGTGCCAGCAGTGAAGCGGACAGGGGAAACTACGAGCAGTACTTC; CDR3aa: CASSEADRGNYEQYF
abundance: .; j_gene: TRBJ2-7; d_gene: TRBD1; v_gene: TRBV7-9; CDR3nt: TGTGCCAGCAGCACGCCCCGGGACAGGTATTCCTACGAGCAGTACTTC; CDR3aa: CASSTPRDRYSYEQYF
abundance: .; j_gene: TRBJ1-1; d_gene: .; v_gene: TRBV15; CDR3nt: TGTGCCACCAGCAGAGATAGGTGGGATAACACTGAAGCTTTCTTT; CDR3aa: CATSRDRWDNTEAFF
abundance: .; j_gene: TRBJ2-1; d_gene: .; v_gene: TRBV30; CDR3nt: TGTGCCTGGAGTGTAGGGAGTGGAGGGGGGGATGAGCAGTTCTTC; CDR3aa: CAWSVGSGGGDEQFF
abundance: .; j_gene: TRBJ2-5; d_gene: .; v_gene: TRBV6-1; CDR3nt: TGTGCCAGCAGTGCCGACTTAGGGGAGACCCAGTACTTC; CDR3aa: CASSADLGETQYF
abundance: .; j_gene: TRBJ2-5; d_gene: TRBD2; v_gene: TRBV28; CDR3nt: TGTGCCAGCAGTTCGGGGATAGCGGGGTACCAAGAGACCCAGTACTTC; CDR3aa: CASSSGIAGYQETQYF
abundance: .; j_gene: TRBJ1-1; d_gene: .; v_gene: TRBV19; CDR3nt: TGTGCCAGTAGTATAGAGCCTAGAGTAGGAGCTTTCTTT; CDR3aa: CASSIEPRVGAFF
abundance: once; j_gene: TRBJ1-4; d_gene: TRBD1; v_gene: TRBV6-6; CDR3nt: TGTGCCAGCAGTCAGACAGGGGCTAATGAAAAACTGTTTTTT; CDR3aa: CASSQTGANEKLFF
abundance: .; j_gene: TRBJ1-6; d_gene: TRBD1; v_gene: TRBV6-4; CDR3nt: TGTGCCAGCACTATCCCTCCGGGACAGGGTCCTAGCTCCTATAATTCACCCCTCCACTTT; CDR3aa: CASTIPPGQGPSSYNSPLHF
abundance: once; j_gene: TRBJ2-2; d_gene: .; v_gene: TRBV7-9; CDR3nt: TGTGCCAGCAGCTCCCTTGGGCTGGCGGGACCGAACACCGGGGAGCTGTTTTTT; CDR3aa: CASSSLGLAGPNTGELFF
abundance: .; j_gene: TRBJ1-1; d_gene: .; v_gene: TRBV6-5; CDR3nt: TGTGCCAGCAGTCGTGGGACGGAGAACACTGAAGCTTTCTTT; CDR3aa: CASSRGTENTEAFF
abundance: .; j_gene: TRBJ1-2; d_gene: TRBD1; v_gene: TRBV9; CDR3nt: TGTGCCAGCACAAGGGTTTGGGGGACAGGGATAGGTGGCTACACCTTC; CDR3aa: CASTRVWGTGIGGYTF
abundance: .; j_gene: TRBJ2-7; d_gene: .; v_gene: TRBV6-1; CDR3nt: TGTGCCAGCAGTAACAGGGCTGCAGGGTCGTACTTC; CDR3aa: CASSNRAAGSYF
abundance: .; j_gene: TRBJ2-5; d_gene: .; v_gene: TRBV2; CDR3nt: TGTGCCAGCAGTGAACCGGCCGAAGGGGCGACCCAGTACTTC; CDR3aa: CASSEPAEGATQYF
abundance: .; j_gene: TRBJ2-3; d_gene: .; v_gene: TRBV5-4; CDR3nt: TGTGCCAGCAGCCCTCCGGCACAGGATACGCAGTATTTT; CDR3aa: CASSPPAQDTQYF
abundance: .; j_gene: TRBJ1-4; d_gene: .; v_gene: TRBV4-1; CDR3nt: TGCGCCAGCAGCAGTCCGGGGACCCATGAAAAACTGTTTTTT; CDR3aa: CASSSPGTHEKLFF
abundance: .; j_gene: TRBJ1-2; d_gene: .; v_gene: TRBV19; CDR3nt: TGTGCCAGCAGAAGGACCGGGACGGCCTACTATGGCTACACCTTC; CDR3aa: CASRRTGTAYYGYTF
abundance: .; j_gene: TRBJ2-2; d_gene: .; v_gene: TRBV7-5; CDR3nt: TGTGTCAGAAGCTTAGTAAGAGTGGGAAAGGGGCCGGGCACCGGGGAGCTGTTTTTT; CDR3aa: CVRSLVRVGKGPGTGELFF
abundance: .; j_gene: TRBJ1-1; d_gene: .; v_gene: TRBV4-2; CDR3nt: TGTGCCAGCAGCCAAGCCGCGGGGGCGAACACTGAAGCTTTCTTT; CDR3aa: CASSQAAGANTEAFF
abundance: .; j_gene: TRBJ2-1; d_gene: TRBD2; v_gene: TRBV4-2; CDR3nt: TGTGCCAGCAGCCAAGTGTCTAGCGGGGGGGGTGAGTTCTTC; CDR3aa: CASSQVSSGGGEFF
abundance: .; j_gene: TRBJ1-6; d_gene: .; v_gene: TRBV6-1; CDR3nt: TGTGCCAGCAGTGAAATGCAAATAAGCTCCTATAATTCACCCCTCCACTTT; CDR3aa: CASSEMQISSYNSPLHF
abundance: few; j_gene: TRBJ2-7; d_gene: .; v_gene: TRBV6-5; CDR3nt: TGTGCCAGCAGTCCTGCCCCCGGGACTCGCTACGAGCAGTACTTC; CDR3aa: CASSPAPGTRYEQYF
abundance: .; j_gene: TRBJ1-3; d_gene: TRBD1; v_gene: TRBV7-9; CDR3nt: TGTGCCAGCAGCCCACTCGGGGGACAGGACTACTCTGGAAACACCATATATTTT; CDR3aa: CASSPLGGQDYSGNTIYF
abundance: .; j_gene: TRBJ1-2; d_gene: .; v_gene: TRBV29-1; CDR3nt: TGCAGTGAGACCGGAGCAAACTATGGCTACACCTTC; CDR3aa: CSETGANYGYTF
abundance: .; j_gene: TRBJ2-3; d_gene: .; v_gene: TRBV15; CDR3nt: TGTGCCACCAGCAGAGATCGGGAGTTAACAGATACGCAGTATTTT; CDR3aa: CATSRDRELTDTQYF
abundance: .; j_gene: TRBJ1-2; d_gene: .; v_gene: TRBV7-2; CDR3nt: TGTGCCAGCAGCGGTGGTGGGGGCGCATATGGCTACACCTTC; CDR3aa: CASSGGGGAYGYTF
abundance: .; j_gene: TRBJ1-2; d_gene: .; v_gene: TRBV28; CDR3nt: TGTGCCAGCACCCGAGACTCCAATGGCTACACCTTC; CDR3aa: CASTRDSNGYTF
abundance: .; j_gene: TRBJ2-7; d_gene: .; v_gene: TRBV7-9; CDR3nt: TGTGCCAGCAGCCCAGCCCCCAGGGACGAGCAGTACTTC; CDR3aa: CASSPAPRDEQYF
abundance: .; j_gene: TRBJ2-1; d_gene: .; v_gene: TRBV7-3; CDR3nt: TGTGCCAGCAGCTCAGGGTTGGCCTACAATGAGCAGTTCTTC; CDR3aa: CASSSGLAYNEQFF
abundance: .; j_gene: TRBJ2-2; d_gene: TRBD2; v_gene: TRBV11-3; CDR3nt: TGTGCCAGCAGCCTACTAGCGGGGGGCACCGGGGAGCTGTTTTTT; CDR3aa: CASSLLAGGTGELFF
abundance: few; j_gene: TRBJ1-2; d_gene: .; v_gene: TRBV28; CDR3nt: TGTGCCAGCAGTTTTAGTTCCCCACAGGACCCTACTAACTATGGCTACACCTTC; CDR3aa: CASSFSSPQDPTNYGYTF
abundance: .; j_gene: TRBJ2-3; d_gene: TRBD2; v_gene: TRBV7-3; CDR3nt: TGTGCCAGCAGCTCCGGGGGGGAGGCGCAGTATTTT; CDR3aa: CASSSGGEAQYF
abundance: .; j_gene: TRBJ1-5; d_gene: .; v_gene: TRBV7-8; CDR3nt: TGTGCCAGCAGCCCGGGCAGTCAGCCCCAGCATTTT; CDR3aa: CASSPGSQPQHF
abundance: .; j_gene: TRBJ1-5; d_gene: TRBD1; v_gene: TRBV4-2; CDR3nt: TGTGCCAGCAGCCAAGGGGCAGGGGGCAGGTATCAGCCCCAGCATTTT; CDR3aa: CASSQGAGGRYQPQHF
abundance: .; j_gene: TRBJ1-1; d_gene: .; v_gene: TRBV28; CDR3nt: TGTGCCAGCAGCCAAACAGGGCTGGGCACTGAAGCTTTCTTT; CDR3aa: CASSQTGLGTEAFF
abundance: .; j_gene: TRBJ1-4; d_gene: .; v_gene: TRBV4-1; CDR3nt: TGCGCCAGCAGCCGGGGGGAGGAGGAAAAACTGTTTTTT; CDR3aa: CASSRGEEEKLFF
abundance: .; j_gene: TRBJ2-7; d_gene: .; v_gene: TRBV5-1; CDR3nt: TGCGCCAGCAGCTCGGGACTTCGCACCTACGAGCAGTACTTC; CDR3aa: CASSSGLRTYEQYF
abundance: once; j_gene: TRBJ2-5; d_gene: .; v_gene: TRBV2; CDR3nt: TGTGCCAGCAGCAAGACAGGAGTAGAGACCCAGTACTTC; CDR3aa: CASSKTGVETQYF
abundance: once; j_gene: TRBJ2-3; d_gene: .; v_gene: TRBV19; CDR3nt: TGTGCCAGTAGTATATCTGGCAGAAGCACAGATACGCAGTATTTT; CDR3aa: CASSISGRSTDTQYF